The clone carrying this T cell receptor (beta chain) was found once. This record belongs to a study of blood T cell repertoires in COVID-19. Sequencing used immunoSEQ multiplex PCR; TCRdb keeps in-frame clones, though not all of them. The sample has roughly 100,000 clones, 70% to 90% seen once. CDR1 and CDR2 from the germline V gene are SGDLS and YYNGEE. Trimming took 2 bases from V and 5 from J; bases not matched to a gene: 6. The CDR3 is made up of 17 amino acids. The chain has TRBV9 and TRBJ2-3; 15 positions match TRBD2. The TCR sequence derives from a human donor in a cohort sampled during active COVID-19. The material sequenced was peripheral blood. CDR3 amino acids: CASSVGTSGGQGDTQYF. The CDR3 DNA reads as TGTGCCAGCAGCGTCGGGACTAGCGGGGGGCAGGGAGATACGCAGTATTTT.